Listed below are T cell receptor beta chains from one sample, sequenced in a study of T cell repertoires in ileal Crohn's disease. This table comes from immunoSEQ multiplex PCR, and its TCRdb copy is limited to in-frame clones, with some not included. The sample has approximately 30,000 clones, around 80% seen once. Sample: ileal tissue. The origin of the receptors is an adult with Crohn's disease. Each CDR3 is given with its conserved first and last residue. Fields, in order: clone size, V gene, CDR3 length, J gene, CDR3 protein. Not all rows give a size; the values are once, few, many and, for expanded clones, a class.

abundance: once; v_gene: TRBV2; len: 13; j_gene: TRBJ2-7; CDR3aa: CASKRDLGREQYF
abundance: NA; v_gene: TRBV4-1; len: 16; j_gene: TRBJ2-1; CDR3aa: CASSQERLTSGRAQFF
abundance: NA; v_gene: TRBV7-6; len: 14; j_gene: TRBJ1-2; CDR3aa: CASSPTRQGGAYTF
abundance: NA; v_gene: TRBV7-2; len: 13; j_gene: TRBJ2-7; CDR3aa: CASTPRGGREQYF
abundance: NA; v_gene: TRBV5-1; len: 13; j_gene: TRBJ2-7; CDR3aa: CASSTSSPYEQYF
abundance: NA; v_gene: TRBV19; len: 13; j_gene: TRBJ1-6; CDR3aa: CASRWDITSPLHF
abundance: NA; v_gene: TRBV6-1; len: 14; j_gene: TRBJ2-7; CDR3aa: CASRNPRLAMEQYF
abundance: few; v_gene: TRBV10-3; len: 15; j_gene: TRBJ2-1; CDR3aa: CAISGQTSVGNEQFF
abundance: NA; v_gene: TRBV23-1; len: 11; j_gene: TRBJ2-2; CDR3aa: CASSTEGELFF
abundance: NA; v_gene: TRBV9; len: 12; j_gene: NA; CDR3aa: CASSPPGGELFF
abundance: NA; v_gene: TRBV2; len: 13; j_gene: TRBJ1-2; CDR3aa: CASSRTANYGYTF
abundance: once; v_gene: TRBV7-9; len: 14; j_gene: TRBJ1-2; CDR3aa: CASSSRDRGIGYTF
abundance: NA; v_gene: TRBV7-2; len: 15; j_gene: TRBJ2-3; CDR3aa: CASSLATSNKDTQYF
abundance: NA; v_gene: TRBV5-6; len: 16; j_gene: TRBJ1-5; CDR3aa: CASSSTGTGGGQPQHF
abundance: NA; v_gene: TRBV30; len: 14; j_gene: TRBJ1-2; CDR3aa: CAWTPGGTNYGYTF
abundance: once; v_gene: TRBV11-2; len: 18; j_gene: TRBJ2-7; CDR3aa: CASSPPLRIGSLAGEQYF
abundance: NA; v_gene: TRBV7-2; len: 16; j_gene: TRBJ2-1; CDR3aa: CASSQAGLAGANEQFF
abundance: NA; v_gene: TRBV6-6; len: 13; j_gene: TRBJ2-7; CDR3aa: CASSGLAGYEQYF
abundance: NA; v_gene: TRBV6-5; len: 15; j_gene: TRBJ2-1; CDR3aa: CASSPTSGRYNEQFF
abundance: NA; v_gene: TRBV5-4; len: 15; j_gene: TRBJ1-2; CDR3aa: CASSGTRGGSYGYTF
abundance: NA; v_gene: TRBV7-4; len: 15; j_gene: TRBJ2-3; CDR3aa: CASSGLAVCTDTQYF
abundance: NA; v_gene: TRBV27; len: 17; j_gene: TRBJ1-4; CDR3aa: CASSRRGEVTTNEKLFF
abundance: once; v_gene: TRBV19; len: 17; j_gene: TRBJ1-5; CDR3aa: CASSIGAGIVSNQPQHF
abundance: NA; v_gene: TRBV4-3; len: 14; j_gene: TRBJ2-2; CDR3aa: CASSQDQASGELFF
abundance: NA; v_gene: TRBV5-6; len: 14; j_gene: TRBJ1-2; CDR3aa: CASSERRGSLGYTF
abundance: NA; v_gene: TRBV21-1; len: 16; j_gene: TRBJ2-5; CDR3aa: CASSNRSGRDQETQYF
abundance: once; v_gene: TRBV7-3; len: 13; j_gene: TRBJ2-7; CDR3aa: CASSLNGDYEQYF
abundance: NA; v_gene: TRBV11-2; len: 13; j_gene: TRBJ1-2; CDR3aa: CASSPYSNYGHTF
abundance: NA; v_gene: TRBV4-3; len: 13; j_gene: TRBJ2-5; CDR3aa: CASSQDRQETQYF
abundance: NA; v_gene: TRBV6-5; len: 13; j_gene: TRBJ2-7; CDR3aa: CASSYHSRDEQYF
abundance: NA; v_gene: TRBV5-8; len: 13; j_gene: TRBJ1-5; CDR3aa: CASSFYGNQPQHF
abundance: NA; v_gene: TRBV7-2; len: 15; j_gene: TRBJ2-5; CDR3aa: CASSRDWTYQETQYF
abundance: NA; v_gene: TRBV7-8; len: 14; j_gene: TRBJ2-7; CDR3aa: CASSLAGGSYEQYF
abundance: NA; v_gene: TRBV6-5; len: 13; j_gene: TRBJ2-2; CDR3aa: CASSRSQTGELFF
abundance: NA; v_gene: TRBV13; len: 12; j_gene: TRBJ2-3; CDR3aa: CASSPYTDTQYF
abundance: NA; v_gene: TRBV6-5; len: 15; j_gene: TRBJ2-1; CDR3aa: CASSYLAGAYNEQFF
abundance: few; v_gene: TRBV2; len: 14; j_gene: TRBJ2-7; CDR3aa: CASSRDRGPAEQYF
abundance: NA; v_gene: TRBV21-1; len: 14; j_gene: TRBJ2-7; CDR3aa: CASRMMGQGHEQYF
abundance: NA; v_gene: TRBV11-2; len: 14; j_gene: TRBJ2-7; CDR3aa: CASSLTGRFDEQYF
abundance: NA; v_gene: TRBV12-5; len: 12; j_gene: TRBJ2-7; CDR3aa: CASGLSSAEQYF
abundance: NA; v_gene: TRBV15; len: 16; j_gene: TRBJ2-3; CDR3aa: CATSRGRTGGTDTQYF
abundance: NA; v_gene: TRBV5-4; len: 15; j_gene: TRBJ2-3; CDR3aa: CASFSNRGSTDTQYF
abundance: NA; v_gene: TRBV9; len: 17; j_gene: TRBJ2-1; CDR3aa: CASSVDSGGRVNNEQFF
abundance: NA; v_gene: TRBV2; len: 15; j_gene: TRBJ2-3; CDR3aa: CASSYGLAGRDTQYF
abundance: NA; v_gene: TRBV6-5; len: 16; j_gene: TRBJ1-1; CDR3aa: CASSYSVQFMNTEAFF